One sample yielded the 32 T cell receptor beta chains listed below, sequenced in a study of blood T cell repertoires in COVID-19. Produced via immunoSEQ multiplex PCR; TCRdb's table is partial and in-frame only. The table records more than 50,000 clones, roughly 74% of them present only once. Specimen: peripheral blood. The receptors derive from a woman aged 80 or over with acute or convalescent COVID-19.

CDR3 in DNA: TGTGCCAGTAGTATAATCCCTAAAGCGGTTGGTAACACCATATATTTT. Its translation is CASSIIPKAVGNTIYF. V and J are TRBV19 and TRBJ1-3; D unresolved. Germline CDR1 and CDR2: LNHDA and SQIVND (reference sequence). With 2 bases removed from V and 7 bases from J, the gap between germline ends came to 18 bases. CDR3 length equals 16 residues.

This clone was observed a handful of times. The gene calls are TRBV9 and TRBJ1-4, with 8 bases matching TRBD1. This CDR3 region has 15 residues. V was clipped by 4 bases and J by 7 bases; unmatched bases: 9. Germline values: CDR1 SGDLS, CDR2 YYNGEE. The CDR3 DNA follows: TGTGCCAGCAGCCAAGTCGGACAGGGCCGTGAAAAACTGTTTTTT. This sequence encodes CASSQVGQGREKLFF.

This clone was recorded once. For the CDR3, the DNA is TGTGCCAGCAGCTCGAGAATCCAAGAGACCCAGTACTTC. Amino acids: CASSSRIQETQYF. The chain recombines TRBV5-6 with TRBJ2-5; D unclear. This CDR3 region has 13 residues. Trimming took off 3 bases at V and 1 base at J, with 7 bases between the two ends. Germline loops: CDR1 SGHDT, CDR2 YYEEEE.

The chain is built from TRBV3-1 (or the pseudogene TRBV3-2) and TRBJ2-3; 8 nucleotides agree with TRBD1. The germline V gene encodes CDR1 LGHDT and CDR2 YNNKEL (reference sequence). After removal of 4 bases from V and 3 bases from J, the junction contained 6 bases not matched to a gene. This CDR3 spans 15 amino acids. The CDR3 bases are TGTGCCAGCAGCCTCGGACAGGGTGTAACAGATACGCAGTATTTT. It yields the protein CASSLGQGVTDTQYF.

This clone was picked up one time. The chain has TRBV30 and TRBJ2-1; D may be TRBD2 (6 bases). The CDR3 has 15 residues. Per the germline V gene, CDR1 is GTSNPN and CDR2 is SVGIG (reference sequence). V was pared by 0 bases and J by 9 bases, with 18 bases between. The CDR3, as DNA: TGTGCCTGGAGTGTAGGCCTAGCGAGAGATGCTGAGCAGTTCTTC. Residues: CAWSVGLARDAEQFF.

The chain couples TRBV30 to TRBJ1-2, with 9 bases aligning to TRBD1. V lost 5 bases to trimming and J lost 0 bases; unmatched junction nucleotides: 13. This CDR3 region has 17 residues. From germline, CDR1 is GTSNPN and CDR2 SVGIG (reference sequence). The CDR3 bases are TGTGCCTGGGCCCTTAGGGACAGGGCAGCTACTAACTATGGCTACACCTTC. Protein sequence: CAWALRDRAATNYGYTF.

In nucleotides, the CDR3 is TGTGCCAGCAGTTTCTACAGTACCTACGAGCAGTACTTC. Translation gives CASSFYSTYEQYF. The rearrangement joins TRBV12-3 or TRBV12-4 to TRBJ2-7; no clear D. V was cut by 3 bases and J by 2 bases, with 8 bases left in between. This CDR3 is 13 amino acids long.

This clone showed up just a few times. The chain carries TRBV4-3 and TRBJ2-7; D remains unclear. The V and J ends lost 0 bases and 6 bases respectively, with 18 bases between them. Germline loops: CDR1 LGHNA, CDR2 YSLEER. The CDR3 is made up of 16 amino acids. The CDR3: CASSQEYAAHLGEQYF. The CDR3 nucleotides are TGCGCCAGCAGCCAAGAATATGCGGCCCATCTAGGCGAGCAGTACTTC.

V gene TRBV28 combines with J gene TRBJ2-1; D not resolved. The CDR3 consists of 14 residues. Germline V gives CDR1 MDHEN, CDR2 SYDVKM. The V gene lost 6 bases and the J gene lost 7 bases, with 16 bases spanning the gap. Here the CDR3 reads CASRSQPTGNEQFF. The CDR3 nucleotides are TGTGCCAGCAGATCTCAACCGACCGGGAATGAGCAGTTCTTC.

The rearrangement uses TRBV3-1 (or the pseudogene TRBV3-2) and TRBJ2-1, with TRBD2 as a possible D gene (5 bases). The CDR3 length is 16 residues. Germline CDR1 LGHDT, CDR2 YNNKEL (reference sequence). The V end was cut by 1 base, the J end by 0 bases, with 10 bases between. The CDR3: CASSQGTPSSYNEQFF. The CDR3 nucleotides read TGTGCCAGCAGCCAAGGGACTCCAAGCTCCTACAATGAGCAGTTCTTC.

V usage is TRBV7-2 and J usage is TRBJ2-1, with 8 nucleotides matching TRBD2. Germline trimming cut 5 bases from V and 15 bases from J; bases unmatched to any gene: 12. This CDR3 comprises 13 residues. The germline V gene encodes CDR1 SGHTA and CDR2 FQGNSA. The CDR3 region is CASSTSTSEFLFF. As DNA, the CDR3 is TGTGCCAGCAGCACCTCGACTAGCGAATTTTTGTTCTTC.

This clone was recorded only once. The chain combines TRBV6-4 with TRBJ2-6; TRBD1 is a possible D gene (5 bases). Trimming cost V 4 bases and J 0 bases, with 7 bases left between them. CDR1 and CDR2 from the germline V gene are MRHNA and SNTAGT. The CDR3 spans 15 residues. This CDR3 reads CASSVDSSGANVLTF. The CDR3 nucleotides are TGTGCCAGCAGTGTCGACAGCTCTGGGGCCAACGTCCTGACTTTC.

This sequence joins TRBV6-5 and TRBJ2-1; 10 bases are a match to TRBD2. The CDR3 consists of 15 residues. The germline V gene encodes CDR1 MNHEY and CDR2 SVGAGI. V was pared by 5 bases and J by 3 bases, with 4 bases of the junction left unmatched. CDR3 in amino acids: CASSKTSGLYNEQFF. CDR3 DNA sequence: TGTGCCAGCAGTAAGACTAGCGGGCTCTACAATGAGCAGTTCTTC.

This CDR3 reads CATSREVSRYEQYF. DNA of the CDR3: TGTGCCACCAGCAGAGAAGTTTCGAGATACGAGCAGTACTTC. The chain employs TRBV15 and TRBJ2-7, with unresolved D. The CDR3 runs to 14 residues. V was pared by 0 bases and J by 4 bases, with 10 bases between. CDR1 is LNHNV, CDR2 YYDKDF, per germline (reference sequence).

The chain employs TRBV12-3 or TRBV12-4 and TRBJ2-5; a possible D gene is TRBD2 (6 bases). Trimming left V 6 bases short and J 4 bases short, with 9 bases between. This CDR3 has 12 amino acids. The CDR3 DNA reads TGTGCCAGCAGGGGAGGCGGAGAGACCCAGTACTTC. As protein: CASRGGGETQYF.

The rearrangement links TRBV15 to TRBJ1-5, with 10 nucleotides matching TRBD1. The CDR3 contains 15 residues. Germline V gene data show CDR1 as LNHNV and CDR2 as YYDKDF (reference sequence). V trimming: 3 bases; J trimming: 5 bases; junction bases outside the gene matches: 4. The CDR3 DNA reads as TGTGCCACCAGCAGGGGGGACAGGGGCTATCAGCCCCAGCATTTT. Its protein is CATSRGDRGYQPQHF.

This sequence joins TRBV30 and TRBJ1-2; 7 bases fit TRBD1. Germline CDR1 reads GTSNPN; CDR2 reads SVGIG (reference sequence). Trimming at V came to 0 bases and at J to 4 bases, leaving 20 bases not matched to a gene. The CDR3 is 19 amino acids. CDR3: CAWSVHRTRMAGGLYGYTF. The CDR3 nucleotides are TGTGCCTGGAGTGTTCATAGGACCAGGATGGCAGGGGGACTCTATGGCTACACCTTC.

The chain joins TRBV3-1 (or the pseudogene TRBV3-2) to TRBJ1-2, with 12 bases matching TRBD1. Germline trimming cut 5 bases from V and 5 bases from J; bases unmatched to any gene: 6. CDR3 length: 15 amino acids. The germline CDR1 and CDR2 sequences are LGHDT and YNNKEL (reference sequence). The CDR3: CASSSGTGGLYGYTF. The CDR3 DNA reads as TGTGCCAGCAGCTCGGGGACAGGGGGCTTGTATGGCTACACCTTC.

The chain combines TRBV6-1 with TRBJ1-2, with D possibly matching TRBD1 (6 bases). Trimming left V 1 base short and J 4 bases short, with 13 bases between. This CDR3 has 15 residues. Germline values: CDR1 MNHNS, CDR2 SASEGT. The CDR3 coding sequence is TGTGCCAGCAGTGAAGAAGGACAGACCTTCTATGGCTACACCTTC. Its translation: CASSEEGQTFYGYTF.

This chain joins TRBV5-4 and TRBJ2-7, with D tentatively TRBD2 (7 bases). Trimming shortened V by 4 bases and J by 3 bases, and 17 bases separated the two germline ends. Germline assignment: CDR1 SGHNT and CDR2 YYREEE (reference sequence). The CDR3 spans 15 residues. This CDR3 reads CASSRGAGEGYEQYF. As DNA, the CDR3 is TGTGCCAGCAGCCGAGGGGCAGGGGAGGGCTACGAGCAGTACTTC.

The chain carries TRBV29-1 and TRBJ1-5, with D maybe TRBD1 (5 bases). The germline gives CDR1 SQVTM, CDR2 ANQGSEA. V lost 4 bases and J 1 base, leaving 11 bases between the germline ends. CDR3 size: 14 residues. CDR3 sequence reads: CSVGGHLSNQPQHF. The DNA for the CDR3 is TGCAGCGTTGGCGGACATCTGAGCAATCAGCCCCAGCATTTT.

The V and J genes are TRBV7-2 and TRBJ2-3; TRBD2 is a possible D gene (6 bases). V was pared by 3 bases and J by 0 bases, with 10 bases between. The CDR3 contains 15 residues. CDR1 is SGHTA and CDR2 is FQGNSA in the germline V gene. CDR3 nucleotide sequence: TGTGCCAGCAGCTTTAGCGGAGATAGCACAGATACGCAGTATTTT. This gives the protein CASSFSGDSTDTQYF. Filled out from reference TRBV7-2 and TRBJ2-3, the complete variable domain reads GAGVSQSPSNKVTEKGKDVELRCDPISGHTALYWYRQSLGQGLEFLIYFQGNSAPDKSGLPSDRFSAERTGGSVSTLTIQRTQQEDSAVYLCASSFSGDSTDTQYFGPGTRLTVL.

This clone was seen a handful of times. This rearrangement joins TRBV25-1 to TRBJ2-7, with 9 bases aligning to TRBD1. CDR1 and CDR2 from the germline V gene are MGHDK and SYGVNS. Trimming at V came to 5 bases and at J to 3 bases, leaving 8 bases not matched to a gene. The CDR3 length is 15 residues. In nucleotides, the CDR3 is TGTGCCAGCAGTCCTTGGACAGGGGAGAGCTACGAGCAGTACTTC. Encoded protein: CASSPWTGESYEQYF.

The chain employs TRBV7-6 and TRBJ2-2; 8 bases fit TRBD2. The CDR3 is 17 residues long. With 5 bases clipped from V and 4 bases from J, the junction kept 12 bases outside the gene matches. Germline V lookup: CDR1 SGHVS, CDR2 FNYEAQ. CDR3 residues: CASSPGRREARTGELFF. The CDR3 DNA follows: TGTGCCAGCAGCCCCGGTAGGCGGGAGGCGCGCACCGGGGAGCTGTTTTTT.

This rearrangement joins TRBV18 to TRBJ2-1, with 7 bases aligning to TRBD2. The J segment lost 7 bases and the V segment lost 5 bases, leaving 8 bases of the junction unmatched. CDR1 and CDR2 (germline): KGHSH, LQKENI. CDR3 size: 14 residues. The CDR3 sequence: CASSTREAGNEQFF. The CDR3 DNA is TGTGCCAGCTCAACCCGTGAAGCGGGAAATGAGCAGTTCTTC.

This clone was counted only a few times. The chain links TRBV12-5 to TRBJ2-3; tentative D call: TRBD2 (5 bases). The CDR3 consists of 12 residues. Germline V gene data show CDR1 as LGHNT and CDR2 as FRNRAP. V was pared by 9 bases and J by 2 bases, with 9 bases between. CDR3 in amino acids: CASGLTTDTQYF. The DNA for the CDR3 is TGTGCTAGCGGACTGACCACAGATACGCAGTATTTT.

The CDR3 loop is CATSRRDIGFFYGYTF. CDR3 in DNA: TGTGCCACCAGCAGAAGAGATATTGGTTTCTTCTATGGCTACACCTTC. The chain combines TRBV15 with TRBJ1-2; D is undetermined. Germline CDR1 and CDR2: LNHNV and YYDKDF (reference sequence). Trimming removed 2 bases at V and 4 bases at J, with 17 bases between. This CDR3 contains 16 residues.

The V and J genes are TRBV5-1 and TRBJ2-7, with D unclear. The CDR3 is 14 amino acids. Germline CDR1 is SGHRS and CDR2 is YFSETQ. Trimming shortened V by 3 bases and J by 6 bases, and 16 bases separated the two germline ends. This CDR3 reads CASSSEPTLGEQYF. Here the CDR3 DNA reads TGCGCCAGCAGCTCGGAGCCCACCCTGGGCGAGCAGTACTTC.

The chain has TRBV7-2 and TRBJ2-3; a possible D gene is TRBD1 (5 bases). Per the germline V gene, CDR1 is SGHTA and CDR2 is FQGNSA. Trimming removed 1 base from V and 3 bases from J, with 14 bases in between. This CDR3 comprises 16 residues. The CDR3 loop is CASSLGRVKGTDTQYF. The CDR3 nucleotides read TGTGCCAGCAGCTTAGGCAGGGTGAAGGGTACAGATACGCAGTATTTT.

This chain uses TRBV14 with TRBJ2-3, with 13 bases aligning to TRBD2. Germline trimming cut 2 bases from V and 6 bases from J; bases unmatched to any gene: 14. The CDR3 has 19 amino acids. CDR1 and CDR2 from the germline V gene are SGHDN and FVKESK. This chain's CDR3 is CASSQRLGLAGVASDTQYF. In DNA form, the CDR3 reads TGTGCCAGCAGCCAAAGGCTCGGACTAGCGGGAGTTGCTTCGGATACGCAGTATTTT.

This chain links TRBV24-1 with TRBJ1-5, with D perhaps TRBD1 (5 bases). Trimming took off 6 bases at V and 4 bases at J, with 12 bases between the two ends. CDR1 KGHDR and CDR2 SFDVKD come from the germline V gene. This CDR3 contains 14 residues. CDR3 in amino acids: CATSRGEGNQPQHF. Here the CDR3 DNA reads TGTGCCACCAGTAGAGGGGAGGGGAATCAGCCCCAGCATTTT.

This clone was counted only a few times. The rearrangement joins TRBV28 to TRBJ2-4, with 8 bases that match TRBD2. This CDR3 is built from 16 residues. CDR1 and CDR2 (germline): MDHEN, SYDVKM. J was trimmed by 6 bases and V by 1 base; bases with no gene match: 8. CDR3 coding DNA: TGTGCCAGCAGTTTATCCGGGACTAGGAGTTTAAACATTCAGTACTTC. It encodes CASSLSGTRSLNIQYF.